This TCR beta chain came from a study of shared clonotypes between healthy human individuals. Points from the study as a whole: Relative to memory subsets, naive subsets generally showed larger estimated richness.

The CDR3 is 18 residues long. After removal of 5 bases from V and 2 bases from J, the junction contained 10 bases not matched to a gene. Germline CDR1 reads SGHTA; CDR2 reads FQGNSA. On this clone: Its target is not known.

Sequenced by immunoSEQ multiplex PCR; TCRdb stores in-frame clones only, minus some. Found here are some 2,000,000 clones, approximately 96% of them singletons; the top ten hold 0.1% to 0.15%. The sequence came from a man aged 18 to 35 in good health. The sequenced sample was naive CD4+ T cells sorted from blood. Subset noted: CD45RA+ positively selected. The chain recombines TRBV7-2 with TRBJ2-6, with 9 bases fitting TRBD1. The chain's CDR3 is CASSAPRTGVTGANVLTF. DNA for the CDR3: TGTGCCAGCAGCGCACCCAGGACAGGGGTAACTGGGGCCAACGTCCTGACTTTC.